This T cell receptor beta chain was identified during a study of CD8+ T cells in alopecia areata. Notes on the study in general: Tissue-resident alphabeta T cells belonging to normal skin likewise get sequenced within scalp specimens. Normal scalp had lower clonality than lesional scalp, with alopecia totalis/universalis lesions showing this most strongly.

V gave up 7 bases and J gave up 6 bases; unmatched junction bases: 8. Germline CDR1 is SNHLY and CDR2 is FYNNEI. The CDR3 runs to 14 residues. Turning to this clone: Its antigen is not known.

Peripheral blood and lesional scalp punch biopsies were taken from alopecia areata patients. Sequencing templates came from extracted RNA that was reverse transcribed into cDNA. The data were produced by immunoSEQ multiplex PCR, yet TCRdb's version contains in-frame clones alone and is incomplete. Of tens of thousands of clones in the sample, 45% to 60% are singletons; the top ten hold approximately 5.3%. The sample comprised NKG2D-high CD8+ T cells sorted from blood. This sequence joins TRBV2 and TRBJ2-7, with 11 positions matching TRBD1. The receptor was derived from a human donor with alopecia areata. Here the CDR3 DNA reads TGTGCCAGCACCTCCGGGGACAGGGGGTTCGAGCAGTACTTC. Translating it yields CASTSGDRGFEQYF. Variable domain in full (rest from reference TRBV2 and TRBJ2-7): EPEVTQTPSHQVTQMGQEVILRCVPISNHLYFYWYRQILGQKVEFLVSFYNNEISEKSEIFDDQFSVERPDGSNFTLKIRSTKLEDSAMYFCASTSGDRGFEQYFGPGTRLTVT.